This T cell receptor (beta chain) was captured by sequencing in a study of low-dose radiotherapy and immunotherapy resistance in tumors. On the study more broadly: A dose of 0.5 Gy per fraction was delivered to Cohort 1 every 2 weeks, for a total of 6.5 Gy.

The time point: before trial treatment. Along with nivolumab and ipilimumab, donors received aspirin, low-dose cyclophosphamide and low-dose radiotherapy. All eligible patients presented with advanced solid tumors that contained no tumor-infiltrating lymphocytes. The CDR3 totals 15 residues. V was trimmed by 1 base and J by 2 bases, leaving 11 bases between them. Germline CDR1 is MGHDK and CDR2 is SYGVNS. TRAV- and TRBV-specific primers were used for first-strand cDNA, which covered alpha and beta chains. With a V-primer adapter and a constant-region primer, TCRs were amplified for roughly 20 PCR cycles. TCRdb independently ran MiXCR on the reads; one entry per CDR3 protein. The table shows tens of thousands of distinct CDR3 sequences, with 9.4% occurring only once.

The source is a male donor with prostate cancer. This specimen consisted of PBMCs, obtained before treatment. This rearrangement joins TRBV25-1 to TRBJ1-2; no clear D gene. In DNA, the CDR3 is TGTGCCAGCAGTGAATGTTGCGGACCGAACTATGGCTACACCTTC. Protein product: CASSECCGPNYGYTF.